The 22 T cell receptor beta chains given below trace back to one sample, sequenced in a study of blood T cell repertoires in COVID-19. The table came from immunoSEQ multiplex PCR; TCRdb's copy has only in-frame clones and leaves some out. Of about 220,000 clones listed, 65% to 85% were seen once; the top ten hold roughly 3%. The sample taken for sequencing was peripheral blood. These receptors all stem from a woman aged 25 to 39 who had recovered from COVID-19.

CDR3 in DNA: TGTGCCAGTAGTGACACCCGACAGGGCTCTTTCCTTGGCACTGAAGCTTTCTTT. Translating gives CASSDTRQGSFLGTEAFF. The chain has TRBV19 and TRBJ1-1; 7 nucleotides match TRBD1. The CDR3 runs to 18 residues. V gave up 5 bases and J gave up 4 bases; unmatched junction bases: 19. Germline lookup yields CDR1 LNHDA and CDR2 SQIVND (reference sequence).

The chain links TRBV28 to TRBJ2-1, with TRBD1 identical over 7 bases. After removal of 7 bases from V and 0 bases from J, the junction contained 3 bases not matched to a gene. The CDR3 contains 14 residues. CDR1 and CDR2 from the germline V gene are MDHEN and SYDVKM. The CDR3 region has the DNA TGTGCCAGCATCGGGACAGTCTCCTACAATGAGCAGTTCTTC. Translating it yields CASIGTVSYNEQFF.

This chain links TRBV2 with TRBJ1-5, with D maybe TRBD1 (6 bases). Trimming took 4 bases from V and 0 from J, leaving 7 bases between them. The CDR3 runs to 14 residues. The germline gives CDR1 SNHLY, CDR2 FYNNEI. The DNA of the CDR3 is TGTGCCAGCAGTGCAGGGGATAGCAATCAGCCCCAGCATTTT. This codes for CASSAGDSNQPQHF.

The chain joins TRBV4-1 to TRBJ2-5; the D gene is possibly TRBD2 (6 bases). There are 13 residues in the CDR3. Trimming removed 4 bases from V and 3 bases from J, with 9 bases in between. Germline loops: CDR1 MGHRA, CDR2 YSYEKL. The CDR3 spells CASSPGLKETQYF. The CDR3 DNA sequence: TGCGCCAGCAGCCCCGGACTAAAAGAGACCCAGTACTTC.

This clone was seen a handful of times. The J gene is TRBJ2-3, the V gene TRBV5-1; 14 bases fit TRBD2. There are 18 residues in the CDR3. The junction had 9 bases not matched to a gene; V was cut back by 3 bases and J by 3 bases. Germline lookup yields CDR1 SGHRS and CDR2 YFSETQ. In DNA, the CDR3 is TGCGCCAGCAGCTACCGTCCCGGGACTAGCGGGAGAACAGATACGCAGTATTTT. Protein: CASSYRPGTSGRTDTQYF.

This chain's CDR3 is CASSFQTSFSEQYF. The CDR3 DNA is TGTGCCAGCAGTTTCCAGACTAGCTTCAGCGAGCAGTACTTC. The chain couples TRBV28 to TRBJ2-7, with 7 bases matching TRBD2. The CDR3 has 14 residues. V shed 3 bases and J 6 bases; nucleotides not matched to a gene: 8. Germline V gene data show CDR1 as MDHEN and CDR2 as SYDVKM.

This clone has more than one count but fewer than ten. This sequence joins TRBV3-1 (or the pseudogene TRBV3-2) and TRBJ1-1, with D unclear. CDR3 length equals 14 residues. Trimming removed 3 bases at V and 2 bases at J, with 10 bases between. Germline V gives CDR1 LGHDT, CDR2 YNNKEL (reference sequence). CDR3 sequence reads: CASSQYGLNTEAFF. In nucleotides, the CDR3 is TGTGCCAGCAGCCAGTACGGACTAAACACTGAAGCTTTCTTT.

The chain joins TRBV9 to TRBJ1-1; possible D gene TRBD1, 5 bases. This CDR3 is built from 13 residues. CDR1 and CDR2 from the germline V gene are SGDLS and YYNGEE. Trimming took 0 bases from V and 3 from J, leaving 6 bases between them. The CDR3 DNA reads TGTGCCAGCAGCGTAGGACAGTACACTGAAGCTTTCTTT. Amino acids: CASSVGQYTEAFF.

This chain connects TRBV2 to TRBJ2-2, with 10 nucleotides matching TRBD1. The CDR3 is made up of 16 amino acids. CDR1 is SNHLY, CDR2 FYNNEI, per germline. The V gene end was trimmed by 7 bases and the J gene end by 3 bases; junction bases not matched to a gene: 8. The CDR3 coding sequence is TGTGCCAGCACCAAGGGACAGGGGAAGGACACCGGGGAGCTGTTTTTT. Translation: CASTKGQGKDTGELFF.

The V gene is TRBV30, the J gene TRBJ1-3; D not resolved. CDR3 size: 13 residues. Germline V gives CDR1 GTSNPN, CDR2 SVGIG (reference sequence). Between the trimmed V and J ends, which lost 2 bases and 2 bases, there was a span of 7 bases. CDR3 sequence (DNA): TGTGCCTGGAGTTACGGTCCTGGAAACACCATATATTTT. Protein product: CAWSYGPGNTIYF.

V and J are TRBV28 and TRBJ2-7; 8 bases line up with TRBD1. Trimming cost V 5 bases and J 4 bases; bases outside gene matches: 7. The CDR3 is made up of 14 amino acids. The germline CDR1 and CDR2 sequences are MDHEN and SYDVKM. The CDR3 DNA reads TGTGCCAGCAGTGCAGGACAGGGCCCTTACGAGCAGTACTTC. Residues: CASSAGQGPYEQYF. Using reference TRBV28 and TRBJ2-7 for the parts outside the CDR3, the full variable domain is DVKVTQSSRYLVKRTGEKVFLECVQDMDHENMFWYRQDPGLGLRLIYFSYDVKMKEKGDIPEGYSVSREKKERFSLILESASTNQTSMYLCASSAGQGPYEQYFGPGTRLTVT.

J is TRBJ1-4 and V is TRBV9; the D gene is possibly TRBD1 (6 bases). The CDR3 sequence is 14 residues long. Germline values: CDR1 SGDLS, CDR2 YYNGEE. Trimming stripped 4 bases from V and 8 bases from J, with 15 bases between. The CDR3 here is CASSPTGDWEKLFF. The CDR3 nucleotides read TGTGCCAGCAGCCCGACAGGTGACTGGGAAAAACTGTTTTTT.

Points on this clone: This sample includes further DNA sequences coding for the same CDR3. The chain couples TRBV5-1 to TRBJ1-6; 8 bases align to TRBD1. V lost 4 bases and J lost 6; bases outside the gene matches: 3. The germline V gene has CDR1 SGHRS and CDR2 YFSETQ. The CDR3 contains 14 residues. The CDR3 sequence is CASSLGQGNSPLHF. The DNA of the CDR3 is TGCGCCAGCAGCCTAGGACAGGGTAATTCACCCCTCCACTTT.

The chain has TRBV28 and TRBJ2-7; 11 bases agree with TRBD1. Germline lookup yields CDR1 MDHEN and CDR2 SYDVKM. CDR3 length equals 15 residues. V gave up 7 bases and J gave up 5 bases; unmatched junction bases: 10. The CDR3: CASKIGQGAVNEQYF. CDR3 DNA sequence: TGTGCCAGCAAGATAGGACAGGGGGCTGTCAACGAGCAGTACTTC.

This clone appeared once. The genes are TRBV27 and TRBJ1-2, with a tentative D call TRBD1 (5 bases). Germline loops: CDR1 MNHEY, CDR2 SMNVEV (reference sequence). The CDR3 has 16 residues. Trimming cost V 8 bases and J 2 bases, with 21 bases left between them. In DNA form, the CDR3 reads TGTGCCAGCTTTTCTACAGGTGTCACCGGCAACTATGGCTACACCTTC. It encodes CASFSTGVTGNYGYTF.

This clone was counted only a few times. The V gene is TRBV30, the J gene TRBJ1-2; D is undetermined. Trimming left V 5 bases short and J 6 bases short, with 19 bases between. Germline CDR1 GTSNPN, CDR2 SVGIG (reference sequence). CDR3 length: 14 amino acids. The CDR3 region has the DNA TGTGCCTGGGACCATCAGCGGGCGTTGAATGGCTACACCTTC. Translated, it gives CAWDHQRALNGYTF. Full variable domain (missing parts from reference TRBV30 and TRBJ1-2): SQTIHQWPATLVQPVGSPLSLECTVEGTSNPNLYWYRQAAGRGLQLLFYSVGIGQISSEVPQNLSASRPQDRQFILSSKKLLLSDSGFYLCAWDHQRALNGYTFGSGTRLTVV.

The J gene is TRBJ1-1, the V gene TRBV12-3 or TRBV12-4, with D perhaps TRBD1 (5 bases). This CDR3 spans 12 amino acids. V lost 6 bases and J lost 6, with 11 bases in between. CDR3: CASRSTVAEAFF. The CDR3, as DNA: TGTGCCAGCAGGTCGACAGTGGCTGAAGCTTTCTTT.

The chain has TRBV28 and TRBJ2-1; possible D gene TRBD2, 5 bases. V was trimmed by 4 bases and J by 10 bases, leaving 8 bases between them. The CDR3 consists of 11 residues. Germline V gene data show CDR1 as MDHEN and CDR2 as SYDVKM. CDR3 amino acids: CASSSTGEQFF. The DNA of the CDR3 is TGTGCCAGCAGTTCCACGGGGGAGCAGTTCTTC.

The J gene is TRBJ1-2, the V gene TRBV29-1; D unresolved. Trimming removed 5 bases from V and 0 bases from J, with 7 bases in between. CDR3 length equals 12 residues. Per the germline V gene, CDR1 is SQVTM and CDR2 is ANQGSEA. The CDR3 nucleotides are TGCAGCGTTCCCAATTCTAACTATGGCTACACCTTC. This gives the protein CSVPNSNYGYTF. Together with reference TRBV29-1 and TRBJ1-2, the CDR3 gives the full variable domain: SAVISQKPSRDICQRGTSLTIQCQVDSQVTMMFWYRQQPGQSLTLIATANQGSEATYESGFVIDKFPISRPNLTFSTLTVSNMSPEDSSIYLCSVPNSNYGYTFGSGTRLTVV.

The CDR3 DNA sequence: TGTGCCAGCAGCCCGGGGACTAGCGGCCGCACAGATACGCAGTATTTT. Translation gives CASSPGTSGRTDTQYF. The chain uses TRBV3-1 (or the pseudogene TRBV3-2) and TRBJ2-3; 11 positions match TRBD2. The CDR3 has 16 amino acids. The germline gives CDR1 LGHDT, CDR2 YNNKEL (reference sequence). Trimming cost V 4 bases and J 1 base; bases outside gene matches: 4.

This clone showed up just once. This chain joins TRBV3-1 (or the pseudogene TRBV3-2) and TRBJ1-2; TRBD1 agrees at 7 bases. Germline values: CDR1 LGHDT, CDR2 YNNKEL (reference sequence). The V gene end was trimmed by 0 bases and the J gene end by 8 bases; junction bases not matched to a gene: 9. The CDR3 has 15 amino acids. The CDR3 DNA reads TGTGCCAGCAGCCAAGATTTGGAGGGGGCCCACGGCTACACCTTC. This gives the protein CASSQDLEGAHGYTF.

The chain has TRBV3-1 (or the pseudogene TRBV3-2) and TRBJ2-7; TRBD2 is a possible D gene (5 bases). The ends were cut back, 1 base at V and 2 bases at J, with 9 bases in the middle. The CDR3 is made up of 14 amino acids. The germline V gene has CDR1 LGHDT and CDR2 YNNKEL (reference sequence). The CDR3 DNA is TGTGCCAGCAGCCAAGTAACCGGGGCCTACGAGCAGTACTTC. Translated: CASSQVTGAYEQYF.